The next 21 T cell receptor beta chains were all read from a single sample in a study of T cell responses to AZD1222 COVID-19 vaccine. Here immunoSEQ multiplex PCR was the method, and the copy in TCRdb shows in-frame clones only, minus some. In the table there are about 110,000 clones, roughly nine tenths of which are singletons. Sequencing used peripheral blood, obtained on day 0 of AZD1222 vaccination. The receptors shown here come from an adult in good health.

The V call is TRBV6-5, the J call TRBJ1-1; D is perhaps TRBD1 (6 bases). CDR1 and CDR2 (germline): MNHEY, SVGAGI. V was cut by 0 bases and J by 4 bases, with 12 bases left in between. The CDR3 has 15 residues. CDR3 bases: TGTGCCAGCAGTTACTCAGGGGGACTGTCCACTGAAGCTTTCTTT. The encoded protein is CASSYSGGLSTEAFF.

This rearrangement joins TRBV30 to TRBJ1-6; D remains unclear. CDR1 GTSNPN and CDR2 SVGIG come from the germline V gene (reference sequence). The CDR3 length is 15 residues. V lost 6 bases, J lost 3 bases, and 15 bases lay in between. CDR3 residues: CACREVKFYNSPLHF. CDR3 coding DNA: TGTGCCTGCCGGGAAGTTAAGTTCTATAATTCACCCCTCCACTTT.

The V and J genes are TRBV3-1 (or the pseudogene TRBV3-2) and TRBJ1-5; 7 positions agree with TRBD1. With 0 bases clipped from V and 0 bases from J, the junction kept 5 bases outside the gene matches. CDR1 is LGHDT and CDR2 is YNNKEL in the germline V gene (reference sequence). The CDR3 has 17 amino acids. The DNA for the CDR3 is TGTGCCAGCAGCCAAGAAATCGGACAGGATAGCAATCAGCCCCAGCATTTT. This gives the protein CASSQEIGQDSNQPQHF.

Details on this clone: The DNA is left out, because the CDR3 cannot be placed on it with certainty; the CDR3 is given as TCRdb lists it. V and J are TRBV12-2 and TRBJ2-1; the D call TRBD1 from the table was never checked on the DNA. TRBV12-2 is reported as a pseudogene. The CDR3 length is 19 residues, termini included. The CDR3 is CASRLLWGRGTRLYNEQFF.

This chain connects TRBV18 to TRBJ1-3; a possible D gene is TRBD1 (5 bases). V was clipped by 6 bases and J by 0 bases, with 12 bases between them. Germline CDR1 reads KGHSH; CDR2 reads LQKENI. The CDR3 extends over 15 amino acids. CDR3 in amino acids: CASSLDSVSGNTIYF. The CDR3 DNA follows: TGTGCCAGCTCGCTAGACAGTGTCTCTGGAAACACCATATATTTT.

With regard to this clone: The same CDR3 is also encoded by other DNA sequences in this sample. The J gene is TRBJ2-1, the V gene TRBV7-9; 8 bases align to TRBD2. The V gene's germline CDR1 is SEHNR and CDR2 FQNEAQ (reference sequence). There are 15 residues in the CDR3. The junction had 4 bases not matched to a gene; V was cut back by 1 base and J by 5 bases. The CDR3: CASSLEAGEDNEQFF. CDR3 sequence (DNA): TGTGCCAGCAGCTTAGAAGCGGGAGAGGACAATGAGCAGTTCTTC.

The chain joins TRBV6-5 to TRBJ1-2; D is unresolved. Germline V gene data show CDR1 as MNHEY and CDR2 as SVGAGI. CDR3 size: 13 residues. V lost 6 bases to trimming and J lost 2 bases, with 10 bases between them. The DNA of the CDR3 is TGTGCCAGCAGAACGGGGAGGAACTATGGCTACACCTTC. This encodes CASRTGRNYGYTF.

The chain recombines TRBV5-1 with TRBJ1-1; D ambiguous. Germline CDR1 is SGHRS and CDR2 is YFSETQ. This CDR3 region has 15 residues. Trimming left V 0 bases short and J 5 bases short, with 14 bases between. Here the CDR3 reads CASSLEAPAGTEAFF. Here the CDR3 DNA reads TGCGCCAGCAGCTTGGAGGCCCCAGCTGGGACTGAAGCTTTCTTT.

The chain employs TRBV6-4 and TRBJ2-3; 11 bases are a match to TRBD2. V gave up 6 bases and J gave up 1 base; unmatched junction bases: 3. The CDR3 has 15 amino acids. Germline V gives CDR1 MRHNA, CDR2 SNTAGT. This CDR3 reads CASSLLAGGTDTQYF. The DNA of the CDR3 is TGTGCCAGCAGCCTACTAGCGGGGGGCACAGATACGCAGTATTTT.

The chain has TRBV28 and TRBJ2-5; no definite D call. Trimming cost V 3 bases and J 2 bases, with 4 bases left between them. Germline CDR1 reads MDHEN; CDR2 reads SYDVKM. This CDR3 spans 12 amino acids. Here the CDR3 reads CASSLEQETQYF. The CDR3 DNA reads as TGTGCCAGCAGTTTGGAACAAGAGACCCAGTACTTC.

This rearrangement joins TRBV7-2 to TRBJ2-2, with TRBD2 matching 8 bases. CDR1 is SGHTA and CDR2 is FQGNSA in the germline V gene. The CDR3 extends over 16 amino acids. V lost 5 bases and J lost 6; bases outside the gene matches: 11. The chain's CDR3 is CASSPGNSGIPGELFF. CDR3 sequence (DNA): TGTGCCAGCAGCCCCGGAAATAGCGGGATACCCGGGGAGCTGTTTTTT.

CDR3 in amino acids: CASSFLRTGQETQYF. CDR3 sequence (DNA): TGTGCCAGTAGTTTCCTCAGGACAGGTCAAGAGACCCAGTACTTC. The chain couples TRBV19 to TRBJ2-5, with 7 bases aligning to TRBD1. From germline, CDR1 is LNHDA and CDR2 SQIVND (reference sequence). The V segment lost 5 bases and the J segment 2 bases; nucleotides outside the gene matches: 8. CDR3 size: 15 residues.

There are a few counts of this clone. The chain has TRBV6-5 and TRBJ1-1; D possibly corresponds to TRBD1 (5 bases). CDR1 is MNHEY, CDR2 SVGAGI, per germline. Trimming stripped 1 base from V and 11 bases from J, with 11 bases between. This CDR3 region has 12 residues. DNA of the CDR3: TGTGCCAGCAGTTACTTATTGGGGGTGGCTTTCTTT. This encodes CASSYLLGVAFF.

The chain combines TRBV19 with TRBJ2-5, with D unresolved. Germline loops: CDR1 LNHDA, CDR2 SQIVND (reference sequence). The CDR3 runs to 13 residues. V was clipped by 1 base and J by 5 bases, with 8 bases between them. The CDR3 spells CASSIGSPETQYF. The CDR3 DNA follows: TGTGCCAGTAGTATAGGGAGTCCGGAGACCCAGTACTTC.

The chain links TRBV5-1 to TRBJ2-1, with D perhaps TRBD2 (6 bases). CDR1 and CDR2 from the germline V gene are SGHRS and YFSETQ. V gave up 1 base and J gave up 7 bases, with 21 bases separating them. This CDR3 comprises 17 residues. CDR3 region: CASSLRAFVGGGNEQFF. In nucleotides, the CDR3 is TGCGCCAGCAGCTTGAGGGCTTTTGTGGGTGGGGGGAATGAGCAGTTCTTC.

The chain has TRBV5-1 and TRBJ1-2; the D is unclear. V was shortened by 4 bases and J by 7 bases, with 14 bases between the two germline ends. Germline loops: CDR1 SGHRS, CDR2 YFSETQ. This CDR3 region has 13 residues. This CDR3 is CASSREFPGGYTF. The CDR3 bases are TGCGCCAGCAGCCGTGAATTCCCGGGTGGCTACACCTTC.

The chain uses TRBV5-1 and TRBJ2-5; 9 bases are shared with TRBD1. The V gene's germline CDR1 is SGHRS and CDR2 YFSETQ. This CDR3 spans 14 amino acids. J lost 4 bases, V lost 4 bases, and 5 bases had no gene match. The CDR3 region is CASSTLTGGETQYF. DNA for the CDR3: TGCGCCAGCAGCACACTGACAGGGGGAGAGACCCAGTACTTC.

CDR3 coding DNA: TGCGCCAGCAGCCAAGATTCTCGGCAGAGCTATGGCTACACCTTC. As protein: CASSQDSRQSYGYTF. The chain has TRBV4-3 and TRBJ1-2; unclear D gene. V lost 0 bases and J lost 4, with 12 bases in between. Germline CDR1 and CDR2: LGHNA and YSLEER. The CDR3 sequence is 15 residues long.

For this clone: At one boundary the junction diverges from the germline segment, which might be a read error. The chain has TRBV7-7 and TRBJ2-3; the D is unclear. The length of the CDR3 is 14 residues. CDR1 and CDR2 (germline): SSHAT, FNYEAQ (reference sequence). As DNA, the CDR3 is TGTGCTAGCAGTTACCTAGGGTCCACAGATACGCAGTATTTT. It specifies CASSYLGSTDTQYF.

CDR3 protein: CASRRTVNTEAFF. The DNA for the CDR3 is TGTGCCAGCAGGCGGACGGTGAACACTGAAGCTTTCTTT. The chain carries TRBV12-3 or TRBV12-4 and TRBJ1-1, with D uncertain. V shed 6 bases and J shed 0 bases, with 8 bases lying between them. This CDR3 has 13 amino acids.

This sequence joins TRBV7-2 and TRBJ1-5; 7 nucleotides agree with TRBD1. This CDR3 is 14 amino acids long. The V gene end was trimmed by 5 bases and the J gene end by 1 base; junction bases not matched to a gene: 2. Germline CDR1 and CDR2: SGHTA and FQGNSA. Written as DNA, the CDR3 is TGTGCCAGCAGCCCGACAGGGAGCAATCAGCCCCAGCATTTT. Translating gives CASSPTGSNQPQHF. The whole variable domain, remainder taken from reference TRBV7-2 and TRBJ1-5, is GAGVSQSPSNKVTEKGKDVELRCDPISGHTALYWYRQSLGQGLEFLIYFQGNSAPDKSGLPSDRFSAERTGGSVSTLTIQRTQQEDSAVYLCASSPTGSNQPQHFGDGTRLSIL.